The clone carrying this T cell receptor (beta chain) was picked up many times. The source of the sample is a study of T cells in Graves' hyperthyroidism and ophthalmopathy. V dropped 9 bases and J dropped 4 bases, with 4 bases sitting between them. Germline-derived CDR1 and CDR2 are MDHEN and SYDVKM. This CDR3 spans 10 amino acids. RNA transcripts were the template for amplifying TCR beta CDR3 regions. The HTBI primer set drove a first-round RT-PCR of the TCR CDR3. TCRdb itself ran the multiplex PCR reads through MiXCR, one entry per CDR3 protein. The sample includes about 400,000 distinct CDR3 sequences, roughly an eighth seen only once; the top ten take roughly 9.2%.

The clonotype comes from a woman aged 18-30 years with Graves' hyperthyroidism. The sequenced sample consisted of blood. The genes are TRBV28 and TRBJ1-3; D call uncertain. The CDR3 sequence: CASAGNTIYF. The CDR3 nucleotides read TGTGCCAGTGCCGGAAACACCATATATTTT.